This T cell receptor beta chain was identified in a study of cytomegalovirus exposure and HLA in healthy donors. Study as a whole: A data release that came early held approximately 85 million unique TCRs from HLA-typed donors.

The PCR was carried out with 60 Vbeta primers and 13 Jbeta primers. Sequenced by immunoSEQ multiplex PCR; TCRdb stores in-frame clones only, minus some. The sample carries 85,000 to 130,000 clones, around three quarters recorded once. Trimming cost V 2 bases and J 2 bases, with 7 bases left between them. Germline CDR1 reads MGHRA; CDR2 reads YSYEKL. There are 13 residues in the CDR3. The specimen sequenced was PBMCs. The chain joins TRBV4-1 to TRBJ2-7; D gene unclear. The TCR originated in a woman aged 18-35 years in good health and CMV-seropositive. The CDR3 reads CASSQPGTYEQYF. The CDR3 DNA reads TGCGCCAGCAGCCAACCGGGTACCTACGAGCAGTACTTC.